These 28 T cell receptor beta chains were sequenced from one sample in a study of shared clonotypes between healthy human individuals. The method was immunoSEQ multiplex PCR; TCRdb's version includes in-frame clones alone and lacks a portion of them. The sample has 2 million to 2.5 million clones; about 94% are singletons. The sequencing sample was made of naive CD4+ T cells sorted from blood. Subset meaning: CD45RA+ positively selected. The receptor source for this set is a man younger than 35 in good health.

The genes are TRBV6-5 and TRBJ1-1; a possible D gene is TRBD1 (5 bases). V lost 6 bases, J lost 2 bases, and 13 bases lay in between. The CDR3 contains 14 residues. Germline values: CDR1 MNHEY, CDR2 SVGAGI. CDR3 protein: CASRLDSINTEAFF. The CDR3 DNA is TGTGCCAGCAGACTAGACAGCATCAACACTGAAGCTTTCTTT.

This chain uses TRBV6-1 with TRBJ2-6, with D perhaps TRBD2 (5 bases). Germline CDR1 reads MNHNS; CDR2 reads SASEGT. This CDR3 spans 17 amino acids. Trimming shortened V by 1 base and J by 0 bases, and 10 bases separated the two germline ends. CDR3 loop: CASSEGAEDSGANVLTF. CDR3 DNA: TGTGCCAGCAGTGAAGGGGCGGAGGACTCTGGGGCCAACGTCCTGACTTTC.

CDR3 loop: CASSADLPGSYNEQFF. The CDR3 DNA reads as TGCGCCAGCAGCGCGGACCTTCCGGGGTCCTACAATGAGCAGTTCTTC. The rearrangement uses TRBV5-1 and TRBJ2-1; possible D gene TRBD2, 5 bases. Per the germline V gene, CDR1 is SGHRS and CDR2 is YFSETQ. The CDR3 is 16 amino acids. V was shortened by 4 bases and J by 1 base, with 15 bases between the two germline ends.

The chain carries TRBV7-9 and TRBJ2-5; 10 bases align to TRBD1. CDR1 and CDR2 from the germline V gene are SEHNR and FQNEAQ (reference sequence). CDR3 length equals 17 residues. V was clipped by 5 bases and J by 2 bases; unmatched bases: 11. CDR3 sequence (DNA): TGTGCCAGCAGCCGTAGGGCGGGACAGGGGACTCAAGAGACCCAGTACTTC. This gives the protein CASSRRAGQGTQETQYF.

This clone was detected only once. The chain joins TRBV7-2 to TRBJ2-3, with D tentatively TRBD1 (5 bases). CDR1 is SGHTA, CDR2 FQGNSA, per germline. V lost 5 bases and J lost 6, with 15 bases in between. CDR3 length equals 14 residues. The DNA of the CDR3 is TGTGCCAGCAGCCGCACAGTAAGGGGTGATACGCAGTATTTT. Translation gives CASSRTVRGDTQYF.

The rearrangement joins TRBV5-4 to TRBJ2-2, with 14 bases lining up with TRBD2. Germline values: CDR1 SGHNT, CDR2 YYREEE (reference sequence). V shed 4 bases and J 3 bases; nucleotides not matched to a gene: 5. The CDR3 sequence is 17 residues long. The CDR3 region is CASSQGLAGVDTGELFF. The CDR3 DNA is TGTGCCAGCAGCCAGGGACTAGCGGGAGTTGACACCGGGGAGCTGTTTTTT.

The chain combines TRBV5-6 with TRBJ1-5; D is perhaps TRBD1 (5 bases). This CDR3 spans 14 amino acids. Germline CDR1 and CDR2: SGHDT and YYEEEE. The germline V and J ends were trimmed by 4 bases and 0 bases, with 8 bases remaining between them. This CDR3 is CASSADSSNQPQHF. For the CDR3, the DNA is TGTGCCAGCAGCGCCGACAGTAGCAATCAGCCCCAGCATTTT.

J is TRBJ1-3 and V is TRBV18; no clear D gene. Germline CDR1 and CDR2: KGHSH and LQKENI. Trimming removed 5 bases at V and 3 bases at J, with 5 bases between. The CDR3 contains 12 residues. The CDR3 sequence is CASSGDGNTIYF. DNA for the CDR3: TGTGCCAGCTCAGGGGATGGAAACACCATATATTTT.

CDR3 in amino acids: CASSVPIGGPGANVLTF. Here the CDR3 DNA reads TGTGCCAGCAGCGTTCCGATAGGGGGGCCTGGGGCCAACGTCCTGACTTTC. The chain employs TRBV9 and TRBJ2-6; D possibly matches TRBD1 or TRBD2 (6 bases each). CDR3 length: 17 amino acids. Germline V gives CDR1 SGDLS, CDR2 YYNGEE. Trimming left V 2 bases short and J 2 bases short, with 14 bases between.

The chain combines TRBV2 with TRBJ2-1; 9 bases are shared with TRBD2. Per the germline V gene, CDR1 is SNHLY and CDR2 is FYNNEI. Trimming removed 6 bases from V and 0 bases from J; junction bases left unmatched: 6. The CDR3 runs to 16 residues. The CDR3 coding sequence is TGTGCCAGCAGGGGGGGTAGCGGGAGCTCCTACAATGAGCAGTTCTTC. Translation gives CASRGGSGSSYNEQFF.

As for this clone: Other DNA sequences in the sample encode the same CDR3. V is TRBV19 and J is TRBJ2-3, with TRBD2 matching over 9 bases. The CDR3 runs to 15 residues. Per germline, CDR1 LNHDA and CDR2 SQIVND (reference sequence). The V gene end was trimmed by 6 bases and the J gene end by 0 bases; junction bases not matched to a gene: 4. CDR3: CASSQTSGSTDTQYF. The CDR3 bases are TGTGCCAGTAGCCAAACTAGCGGGAGCACAGATACGCAGTATTTT. The variable domain in full, completed from reference TRBV19 and TRBJ2-3, reads DGGITQSPKYLFRKEGQNVTLSCEQNLNHDAMYWYRQDPGQGLRLIYYSQIVNDFQKGDIAEGYSVSREKKESFPLTVTSAQKNPTAFYLCASSQTSGSTDTQYFGPGTRLTVL.

The chain uses TRBV7-2 and TRBJ2-1; 7 bases fit TRBD2. The CDR3 totals 15 residues. With V trimmed by 4 bases and J by 3 bases, 6 bases remained unmatched. CDR1 and CDR2 (germline): SGHTA, FQGNSA. CDR3 nucleotide sequence: TGTGCCAGCAGCTCGCCTAGCGGTAACTACAATGAGCAGTTCTTC. Translation gives CASSSPSGNYNEQFF. The variable domain in full, with the rest retrieved from reference TRBV7-2 and TRBJ2-1, is GAGVSQSPSNKVTEKGKDVELRCDPISGHTALYWYRQSLGQGLEFLIYFQGNSAPDKSGLPSDRFSAERTGGSVSTLTIQRTQQEDSAVYLCASSSPSGNYNEQFFGPGTRLTVL.

The chain combines TRBV19 with TRBJ1-4, with 7 bases identical to TRBD1. The CDR3 contains 15 residues. CDR1 is LNHDA, CDR2 SQIVND, per germline (reference sequence). V dropped 7 bases and J dropped 4; count of bases not matched to a gene: 9. The CDR3 spells CASKESGGNNEKLFF. The CDR3 nucleotides are TGTGCCAGTAAGGAATCAGGGGGTAATAATGAAAAACTGTTTTTT.

The sample holds one count of this clone. This sequence joins TRBV11-2 and TRBJ2-1; 9 nucleotides agree with TRBD2. The CDR3 has 15 amino acids. The ends lost 5 bases at V and 12 bases at J; junction bases unmatched: 14. The germline V gene has CDR1 SGHAT and CDR2 FQNNGV. CDR3 nucleotide sequence: TGTGCCAGCAGCGACCCCGGGACTAGCCTTAACCTGCAGTTCTTC. Translated: CASSDPGTSLNLQFF.

V and J are TRBV5-5 and TRBJ1-5, with D perhaps matching TRBD1 (5 bases). This CDR3 comprises 15 residues. The germline V gene has CDR1 SGHKS and CDR2 YYEKEE (reference sequence). V lost 4 bases to trimming and J lost 5 bases, with 16 bases between them. Here the CDR3 DNA reads TGTGCCAGCAGCCCCAGGGTGGGGTTGGATCAGCCCCAGCATTTT. Translation: CASSPRVGLDQPQHF.

The CDR3 region is CASNQGDHGGQYF. Here the CDR3 DNA reads TGTGCCAGCAATCAGGGGGACCACGGCGGGCAGTACTTC. This rearrangement joins TRBV6-1 to TRBJ2-7; the match to TRBD1 covers 7 bases. V shed 7 bases, J shed 9 bases, and the junction held 12 bases outside the gene matches. Per germline, CDR1 MNHNS and CDR2 SASEGT. This CDR3 contains 13 residues.

The chain joins TRBV12-2 to TRBJ2-5; the DNA was not used to check the table's D call, TRBD1. TRBV12-2 is termed a pseudogene. This CDR3 spans 22 amino acids. The CDR3 here is CASRLQGDSTGGRGNGEETQYF. DNA of the CDR3: TGTGCAAGTCGCTTGCAGGGGGACTCCACAGGGGGCCGAGGGAACGGTGAAGAGACCCAGTACTTC.

The chain carries TRBV4-1 and TRBJ2-2; D might be TRBD2 (5 bases). The CDR3 is 17 residues long. V was shortened by 0 bases and J by 0 bases, with 11 bases between the two germline ends. The germline gives CDR1 MGHRA, CDR2 YSYEKL. CDR3 DNA sequence: TGCGCCAGCAGCCAAGATTTGGAGCGGACGAACACCGGGGAGCTGTTTTTT. As protein: CASSQDLERTNTGELFF.

The chain recombines TRBV7-8 with TRBJ2-7, with 8 positions matching TRBD1. In germline, CDR1 is SGHVS, CDR2 FQNEAQ. This CDR3 has 16 amino acids. V lost 5 bases, J lost 1 base, and 10 bases stayed unmatched. CDR3 coding DNA: TGTGCCAGCAGCCACCTAAAGGACAGGGTATCCTACGAGCAGTACTTC. Translation gives CASSHLKDRVSYEQYF.

CDR3 bases: TGTGCCAGCAGTTTATCCGGACGGGTGACCACTGAAGCTTTCTTT. It codes for CASSLSGRVTTEAFF. The V and J genes are TRBV28 and TRBJ1-1; D remains unclear. Germline CDR1 is MDHEN and CDR2 is SYDVKM. The CDR3 has 15 amino acids. V lost 1 base and J 4 bases, leaving 13 bases between the germline ends.

Comments on this clone: The identical CDR3 is also encoded by other nucleotide sequences in the sample. The chain is built from TRBV5-1 and TRBJ2-7, with 8 bases fitting TRBD1. Germline CDR1 is SGHRS and CDR2 is YFSETQ. The CDR3 length is 14 residues. The V and J ends lost 0 bases and 4 bases, in that order; junction bases with no gene match: 3. The chain's CDR3 is CASSLAGTGYEQYF. The CDR3 DNA reads as TGCGCCAGCAGCTTGGCCGGGACAGGATACGAGCAGTACTTC.

The rearrangement joins TRBV19 to TRBJ1-1; TRBD1 might be the D (6 bases). Trimming left V 10 bases short and J 6 bases short, with 21 bases between. From germline, CDR1 is LNHDA and CDR2 SQIVND (reference sequence). The CDR3 covers 14 residues. The CDR3 DNA sequence: TGTGCCACCCGGAACAGGGAGGAAGGAGCTGAAGCTTTCTTT. Translation: CATRNREEGAEAFF.

This chain uses TRBV27 with TRBJ1-2, with TRBD1 identical over 8 bases. There are 14 residues in the CDR3. V gave up 4 bases and J gave up 4 bases; unmatched junction bases: 5. Germline CDR1 reads MNHEY; CDR2 reads SMNVEV (reference sequence). The DNA of the CDR3 is TGTGCCAGCAGTTCCCTTACAGGGGGCTATGGCTACACCTTC. As protein: CASSSLTGGYGYTF.

This chain connects TRBV4-1 to TRBJ1-5, with 9 bases aligning to TRBD1. Per the germline V gene, CDR1 is MGHRA and CDR2 is YSYEKL. After removal of 0 bases from V and 6 bases from J, the junction contained 6 bases not matched to a gene. The CDR3 loop spans 16 amino acids. In nucleotides, the CDR3 is TGCGCCAGCAGCCAAGACCCGGGACAGGGATTTCAGCCCCAGCATTTT. It translates to CASSQDPGQGFQPQHF.

The chain employs TRBV25-1 and TRBJ1-1, with no clear D. CDR1 MGHDK and CDR2 SYGVNS come from the germline V gene. The V gene lost 8 bases and the J gene lost 10 bases, with 14 bases spanning the gap. This CDR3 comprises 11 residues. CDR3 nucleotide sequence: TGTGCCAGCGGCCAGGCGCTGGGAGCTTTCTTT. Protein product: CASGQALGAFF.

The chain carries TRBV5-1 and TRBJ2-1; D gene uncertain. Germline loops: CDR1 SGHRS, CDR2 YFSETQ. The CDR3 runs to 17 residues. Trimming cost V 1 base and J 2 bases, with 16 bases left between them. The CDR3 sequence is CASSLSTSRAPYNEQFF. The CDR3 coding sequence is TGCGCCAGCAGCTTGTCTACATCCCGGGCCCCCTACAATGAGCAGTTCTTC.

In DNA, the CDR3 is TGTGCCTGGAGTAACAGGGCCAAAGAAGCTTTCTTT. Its translation is CAWSNRAKEAFF. The chain links TRBV30 to TRBJ1-1, with a possible D match to TRBD1 (6 bases). The germline V and J ends were trimmed by 2 bases and 8 bases, with 12 bases remaining between them. The germline V gene has CDR1 GTSNPN and CDR2 SVGIG (reference sequence). The CDR3 totals 12 residues.

The rearrangement joins TRBV28 to TRBJ1-1, with D unresolved. This CDR3 comprises 12 residues. Trimming removed 6 bases from V and 4 bases from J, with 9 bases in between. The V gene's germline CDR1 is MDHEN and CDR2 SYDVKM. CDR3 protein: CASRTVSTEAFF. Here the CDR3 DNA reads TGTGCCAGCAGGACCGTTTCCACTGAAGCTTTCTTT. Drawing the rest from reference TRBV28 and TRBJ1-1, the complete variable domain is DVKVTQSSRYLVKRTGEKVFLECVQDMDHENMFWYRQDPGLGLRLIYFSYDVKMKEKGDIPEGYSVSREKKERFSLILESASTNQTSMYLCASRTVSTEAFFGQGTRLTVV.